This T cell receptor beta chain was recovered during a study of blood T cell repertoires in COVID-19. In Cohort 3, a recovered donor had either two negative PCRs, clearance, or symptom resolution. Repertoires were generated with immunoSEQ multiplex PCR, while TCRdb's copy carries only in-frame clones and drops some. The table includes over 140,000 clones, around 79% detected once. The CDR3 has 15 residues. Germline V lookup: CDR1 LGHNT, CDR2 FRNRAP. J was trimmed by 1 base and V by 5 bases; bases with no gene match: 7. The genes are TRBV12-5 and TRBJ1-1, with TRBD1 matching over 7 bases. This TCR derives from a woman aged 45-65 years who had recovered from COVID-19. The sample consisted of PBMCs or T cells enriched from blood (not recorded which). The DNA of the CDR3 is TGTGCTAGTGGTATGAGACAGGGAGGGAACACTGAAGCTTTCTTT. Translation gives CASGMRQGGNTEAFF. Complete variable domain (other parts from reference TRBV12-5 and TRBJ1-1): DARVTQTPRHKVTEMGQEVTMRCQPILGHNTVFWYRQTMMQGLELLAYFRNRAPLDDSGMPKDRFSAEMPDATLATLKIQPSEPRDSAVYFCASGMRQGGNTEAFFGQGTRLTVV.